The TCR beta chain under discussion was sequenced for a study of blood T cell repertoires in COVID-19. Study context: Sites in the United States, Italy and Spain provided acute and convalescent COVID-19 samples. T cells, B-cell-depleted T cells, or PBMCs supplied cDNA or gDNA.

The germline V gene encodes CDR1 LNHDA and CDR2 SQIVND (reference sequence). The CDR3 is made up of 12 amino acids. As handled by the study authors: Reference gene primer amplification in the assay estimated nucleated cell counts. Produced via immunoSEQ multiplex PCR; TCRdb's table is partial and in-frame only. D and trimming come from the DNA, and the V and J calls and clone size come from that table. In the table there are 200,000 to 300,000 clones, about 87% of which are singletons. Concerning this clone: One junction end disagrees with the germline gene, perhaps due to a read error.

Sequencing used peripheral blood. The chain carries TRBV19 and TRBJ2-1; D ambiguous. This TCR was sampled from a woman in her fifties or sixties with acute or convalescent COVID-19. CDR3 coding DNA: TGTGCCAGTAGTATAGTCCCCTTCTACTTCCTCTTC. As protein: CASSIVPFYFLF.